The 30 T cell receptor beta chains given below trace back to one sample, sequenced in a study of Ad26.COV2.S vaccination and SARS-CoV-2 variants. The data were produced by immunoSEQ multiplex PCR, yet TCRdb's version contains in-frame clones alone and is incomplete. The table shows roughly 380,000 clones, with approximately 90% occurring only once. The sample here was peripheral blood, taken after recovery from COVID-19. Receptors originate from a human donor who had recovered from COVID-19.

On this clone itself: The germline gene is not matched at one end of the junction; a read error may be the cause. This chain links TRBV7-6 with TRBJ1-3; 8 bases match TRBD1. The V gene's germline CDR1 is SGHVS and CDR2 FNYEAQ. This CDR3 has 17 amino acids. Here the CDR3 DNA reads TGTGCCAGCAGCCTAGCGGACAGGGCCCCCTCTGGAAACACCATATATTTT. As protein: CASSLADRAPSGNTIYF.

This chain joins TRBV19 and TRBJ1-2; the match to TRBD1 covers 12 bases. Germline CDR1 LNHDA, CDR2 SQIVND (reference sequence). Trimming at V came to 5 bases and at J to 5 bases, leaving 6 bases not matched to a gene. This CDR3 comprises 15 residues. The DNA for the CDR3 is TGTGCCAGTAGTCCGGGACAGGGGGCAAGGTATGGCTACACCTTC. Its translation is CASSPGQGARYGYTF.

DNA for the CDR3: TGTGCCAGCAGCCCCCAAACAGGGGGACAAGAGACCCAGTACTTC. Protein: CASSPQTGGQETQYF. The V call is TRBV7-8, the J call TRBJ2-5; 8 bases match TRBD1. Germline V lookup: CDR1 SGHVS, CDR2 FQNEAQ. CDR3 length: 15 amino acids. The junction had 7 bases not matched to a gene; V was cut back by 5 bases and J by 2 bases.

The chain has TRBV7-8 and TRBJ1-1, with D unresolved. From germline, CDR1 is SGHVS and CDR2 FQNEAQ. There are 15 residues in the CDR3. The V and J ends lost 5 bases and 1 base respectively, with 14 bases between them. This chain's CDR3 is CASSEPGGWNTEAFF. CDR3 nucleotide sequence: TGTGCCAGCAGCGAACCTGGAGGCTGGAACACTGAAGCTTTCTTT. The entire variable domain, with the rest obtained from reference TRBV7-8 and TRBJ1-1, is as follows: GAGVSQSPRYKVAKRGQDVALRCDPISGHVSLFWYQQALGQGPEFLTYFQNEAQLDKSGLPSDRFFAERPEGSVSTLKIQRTQQEDSAVYLCASSEPGGWNTEAFFGQGTRLTVV.

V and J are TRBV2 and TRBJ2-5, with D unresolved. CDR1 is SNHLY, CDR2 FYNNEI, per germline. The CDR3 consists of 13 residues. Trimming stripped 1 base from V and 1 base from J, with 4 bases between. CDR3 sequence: CASSEDSQETQYF. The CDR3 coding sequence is TGTGCCAGCAGTGAAGACAGCCAAGAGACCCAGTACTTC.

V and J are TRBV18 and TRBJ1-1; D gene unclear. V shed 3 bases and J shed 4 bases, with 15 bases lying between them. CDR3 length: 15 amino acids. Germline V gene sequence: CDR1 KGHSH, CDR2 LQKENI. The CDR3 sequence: CASSPKPPKSTEAFF. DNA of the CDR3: TGTGCCAGCTCACCCAAACCGCCGAAGAGCACTGAAGCTTTCTTT.

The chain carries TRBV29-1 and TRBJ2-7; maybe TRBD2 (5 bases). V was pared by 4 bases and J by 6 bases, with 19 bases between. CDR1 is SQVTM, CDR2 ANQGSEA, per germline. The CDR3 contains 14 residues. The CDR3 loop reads CSVGLHFEGGEQYF. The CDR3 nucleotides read TGCAGCGTTGGATTACATTTTGAGGGTGGCGAGCAGTACTTC.

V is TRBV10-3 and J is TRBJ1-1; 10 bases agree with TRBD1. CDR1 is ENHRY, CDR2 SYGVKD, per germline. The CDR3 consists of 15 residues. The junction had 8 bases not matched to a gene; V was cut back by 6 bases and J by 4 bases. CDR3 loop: CAIRGPGQGTTEAFF. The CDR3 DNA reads TGTGCCATCAGGGGGCCGGGACAGGGGACCACTGAAGCTTTCTTT.

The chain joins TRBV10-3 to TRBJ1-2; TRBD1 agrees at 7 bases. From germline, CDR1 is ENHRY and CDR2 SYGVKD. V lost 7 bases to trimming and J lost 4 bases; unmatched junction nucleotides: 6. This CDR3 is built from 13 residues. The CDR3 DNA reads TGTGCCATCAATACAGGGGATTCCTATGGCTACACCTTC. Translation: CAINTGDSYGYTF.

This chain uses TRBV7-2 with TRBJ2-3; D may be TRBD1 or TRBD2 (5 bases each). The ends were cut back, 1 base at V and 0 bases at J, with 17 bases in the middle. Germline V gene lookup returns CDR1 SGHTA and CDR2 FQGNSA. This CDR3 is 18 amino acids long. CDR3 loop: CASSLGAGSQVSTDTQYF. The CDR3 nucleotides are TGTGCCAGCAGCTTAGGGGCAGGGAGTCAAGTTAGCACAGATACGCAGTATTTT.

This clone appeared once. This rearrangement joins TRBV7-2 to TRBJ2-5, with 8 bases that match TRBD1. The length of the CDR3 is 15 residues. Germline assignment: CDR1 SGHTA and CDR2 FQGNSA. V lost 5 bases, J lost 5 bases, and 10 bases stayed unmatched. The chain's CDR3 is CASSLRQGSQETQYF. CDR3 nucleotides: TGTGCCAGCAGCCTCAGACAGGGGTCCCAGGAGACCCAGTACTTC.

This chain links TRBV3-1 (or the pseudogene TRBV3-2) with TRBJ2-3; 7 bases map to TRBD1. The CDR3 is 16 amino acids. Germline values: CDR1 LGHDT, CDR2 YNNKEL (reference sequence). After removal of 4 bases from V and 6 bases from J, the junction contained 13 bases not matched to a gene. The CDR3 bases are TGTGCCAGCAGCCTCTATAAGAGGGGGCTTGGGGATACGCAGTATTTT. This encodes CASSLYKRGLGDTQYF.

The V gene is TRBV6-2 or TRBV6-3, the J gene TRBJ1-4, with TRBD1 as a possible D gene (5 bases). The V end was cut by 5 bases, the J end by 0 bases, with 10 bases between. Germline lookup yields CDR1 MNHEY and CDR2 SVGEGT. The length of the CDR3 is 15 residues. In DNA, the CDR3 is TGTGCCAGCAGTGGACACATCGCAACTAATGAAAAACTGTTTTTT. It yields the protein CASSGHIATNEKLFF.

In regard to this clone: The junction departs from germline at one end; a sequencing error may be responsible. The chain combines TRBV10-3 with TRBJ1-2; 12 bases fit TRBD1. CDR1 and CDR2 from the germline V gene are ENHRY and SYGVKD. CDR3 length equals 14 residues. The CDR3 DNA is TGTGTCATCAGTGAGTCCGGGACAGGGGGCGGCTACACCTTC. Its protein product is CVISESGTGGGYTF.

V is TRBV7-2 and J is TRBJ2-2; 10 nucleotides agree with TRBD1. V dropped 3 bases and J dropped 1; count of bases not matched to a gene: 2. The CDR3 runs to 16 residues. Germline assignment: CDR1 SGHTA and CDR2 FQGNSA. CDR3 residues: CASSFGTGVNTGELFF. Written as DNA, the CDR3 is TGTGCCAGCAGCTTCGGGACAGGGGTGAACACCGGGGAGCTGTTTTTT.

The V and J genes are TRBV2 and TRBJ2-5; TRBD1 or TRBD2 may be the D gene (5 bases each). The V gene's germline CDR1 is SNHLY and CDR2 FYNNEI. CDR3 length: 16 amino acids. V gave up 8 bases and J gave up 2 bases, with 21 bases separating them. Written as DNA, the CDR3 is TGTGCCAGCGGGGGACCGGGCACTACCGGGCAAGAGACCCAGTACTTC. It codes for CASGGPGTTGQETQYF.

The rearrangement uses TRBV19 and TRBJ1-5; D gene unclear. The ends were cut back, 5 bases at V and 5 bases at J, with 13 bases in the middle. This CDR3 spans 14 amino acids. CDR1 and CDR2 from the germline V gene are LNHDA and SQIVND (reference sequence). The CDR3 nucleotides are TGTGCCAGTAGTGCAGCAAGAAATGATCAGCCCCAGCATTTT. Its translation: CASSAARNDQPQHF.

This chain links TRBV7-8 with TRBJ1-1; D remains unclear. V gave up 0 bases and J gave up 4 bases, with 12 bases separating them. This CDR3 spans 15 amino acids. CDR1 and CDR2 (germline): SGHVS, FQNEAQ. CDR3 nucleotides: TGTGCCAGCAGCTTAGCCCGGGGAGGATCCACTGAAGCTTTCTTT. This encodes CASSLARGGSTEAFF.

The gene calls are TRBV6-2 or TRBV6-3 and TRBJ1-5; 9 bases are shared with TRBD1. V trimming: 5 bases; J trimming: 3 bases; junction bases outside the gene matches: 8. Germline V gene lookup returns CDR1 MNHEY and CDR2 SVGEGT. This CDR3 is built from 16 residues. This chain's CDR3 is CASSALQGAFNQPQHF. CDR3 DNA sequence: TGTGCCAGCAGTGCCCTACAGGGGGCATTCAATCAGCCCCAGCATTTT.

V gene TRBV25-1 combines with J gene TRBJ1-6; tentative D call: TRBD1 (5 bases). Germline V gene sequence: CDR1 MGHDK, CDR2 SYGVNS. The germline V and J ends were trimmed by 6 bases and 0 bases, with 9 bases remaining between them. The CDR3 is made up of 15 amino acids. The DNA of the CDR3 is TGTGCCAGCAGGGCAGGGAGCTCCTATAATTCACCCCTCCACTTT. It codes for CASRAGSSYNSPLHF. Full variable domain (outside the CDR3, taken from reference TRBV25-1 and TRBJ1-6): EADIYQTPRYLVIGTGKKITLECSQTMGHDKMYWYQQDPGMELHLIHYSYGVNSTEKGDLSSESTVSRIRTEHFPLTLESARPSHTSQYLCASRAGSSYNSPLHFGNGTRLTVT.

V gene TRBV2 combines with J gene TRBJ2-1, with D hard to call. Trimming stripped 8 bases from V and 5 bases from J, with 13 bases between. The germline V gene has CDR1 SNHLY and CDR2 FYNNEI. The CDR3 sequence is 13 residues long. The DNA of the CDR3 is TGTGCCAGCCCCGAGTCCGTTGACAATGAGCAGTTCTTC. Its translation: CASPESVDNEQFF.

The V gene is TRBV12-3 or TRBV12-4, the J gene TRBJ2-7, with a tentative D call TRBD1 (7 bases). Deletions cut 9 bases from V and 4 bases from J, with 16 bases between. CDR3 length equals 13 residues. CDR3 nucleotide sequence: TGTGCCAGTTCAGGAGGGGGCTATTACGAGCAGTACTTC. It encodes CASSGGGYYEQYF.

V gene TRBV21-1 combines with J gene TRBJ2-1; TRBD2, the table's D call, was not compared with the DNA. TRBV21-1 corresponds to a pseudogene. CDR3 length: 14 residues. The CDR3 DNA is TGTGCCAGCAGCAAATCGGGACTTTACAATGAGCAGTTCTTC. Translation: CASSKSGLYNEQFF.

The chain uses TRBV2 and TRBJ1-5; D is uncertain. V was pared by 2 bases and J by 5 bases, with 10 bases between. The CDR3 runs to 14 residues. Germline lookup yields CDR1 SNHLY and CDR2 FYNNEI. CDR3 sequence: CASSESGWDQPQHF. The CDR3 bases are TGTGCCAGCAGTGAATCCGGGTGGGATCAGCCCCAGCATTTT.

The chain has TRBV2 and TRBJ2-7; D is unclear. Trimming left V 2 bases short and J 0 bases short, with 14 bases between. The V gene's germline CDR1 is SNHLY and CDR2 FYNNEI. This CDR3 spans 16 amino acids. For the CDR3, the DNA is TGTGCCAGCAGTGAACTGGGGAATTCCCCCTCCTACGAGCAGTACTTC. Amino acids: CASSELGNSPSYEQYF. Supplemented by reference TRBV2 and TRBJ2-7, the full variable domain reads EPEVTQTPSHQVTQMGQEVILRCVPISNHLYFYWYRQILGQKVEFLVSFYNNEISEKSEIFDDQFSVERPDGSNFTLKIRSTKLEDSAMYFCASSELGNSPSYEQYFGPGTRLTVT.

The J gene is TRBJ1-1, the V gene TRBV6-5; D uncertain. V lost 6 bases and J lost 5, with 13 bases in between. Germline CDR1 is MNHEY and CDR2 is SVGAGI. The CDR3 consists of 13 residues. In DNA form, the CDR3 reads TGTGCCAGCAGCCTTAACTTGGGTACTGAAGCTTTCTTT. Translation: CASSLNLGTEAFF.

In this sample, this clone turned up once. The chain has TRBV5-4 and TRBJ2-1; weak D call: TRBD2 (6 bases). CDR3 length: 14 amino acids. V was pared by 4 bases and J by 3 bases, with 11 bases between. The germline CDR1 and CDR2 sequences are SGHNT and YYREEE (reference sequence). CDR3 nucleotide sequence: TGTGCCAGCAGCCCACGGGAGAGCTACAATGAGCAGTTCTTC. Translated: CASSPRESYNEQFF. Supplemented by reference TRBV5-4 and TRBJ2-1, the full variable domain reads ETGVTQSPTHLIKTRGQQVTLRCSSQSGHNTVSWYQQALGQGPQFIFQYYREEENGRGNFPPRFSGLQFPNYSSELNVNALELDDSALYLCASSPRESYNEQFFGPGTRLTVL.

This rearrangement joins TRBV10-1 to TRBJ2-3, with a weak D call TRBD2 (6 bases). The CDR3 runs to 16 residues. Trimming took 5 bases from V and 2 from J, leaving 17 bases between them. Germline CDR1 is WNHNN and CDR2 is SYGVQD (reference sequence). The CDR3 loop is CASSPAGRGPTDTQYF. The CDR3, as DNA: TGCGCCAGCAGTCCCGCCGGGCGGGGACCCACAGATACGCAGTATTTT.

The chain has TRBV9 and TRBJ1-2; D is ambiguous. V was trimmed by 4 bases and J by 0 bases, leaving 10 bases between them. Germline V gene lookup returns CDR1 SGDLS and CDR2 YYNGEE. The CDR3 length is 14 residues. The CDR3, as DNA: TGTGCCAGCAGCCCGCAGGCGGCTAACTATGGCTACACCTTC. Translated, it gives CASSPQAANYGYTF.

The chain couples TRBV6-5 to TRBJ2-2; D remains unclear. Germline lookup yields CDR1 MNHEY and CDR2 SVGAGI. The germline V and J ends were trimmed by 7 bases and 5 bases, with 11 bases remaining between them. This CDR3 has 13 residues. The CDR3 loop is CASIWRGTGELFF. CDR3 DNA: TGTGCCAGCATTTGGCGCGGAACCGGGGAGCTGTTTTTT.